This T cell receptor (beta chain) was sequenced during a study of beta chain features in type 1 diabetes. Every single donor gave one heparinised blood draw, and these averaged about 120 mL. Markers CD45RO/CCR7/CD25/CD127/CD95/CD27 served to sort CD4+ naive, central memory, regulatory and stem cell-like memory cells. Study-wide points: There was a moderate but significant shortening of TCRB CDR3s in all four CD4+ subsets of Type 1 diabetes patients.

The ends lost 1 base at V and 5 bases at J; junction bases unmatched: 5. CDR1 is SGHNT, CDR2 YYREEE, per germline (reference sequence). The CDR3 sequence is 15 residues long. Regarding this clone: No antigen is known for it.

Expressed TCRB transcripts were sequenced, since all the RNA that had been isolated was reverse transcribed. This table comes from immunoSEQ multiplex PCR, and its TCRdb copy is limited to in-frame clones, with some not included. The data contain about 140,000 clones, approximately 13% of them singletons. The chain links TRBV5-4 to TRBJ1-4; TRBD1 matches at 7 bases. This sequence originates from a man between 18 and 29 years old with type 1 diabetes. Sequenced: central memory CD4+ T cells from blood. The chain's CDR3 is CASSLWQGVNEKLFF. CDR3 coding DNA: TGTGCCAGCAGCTTGTGGCAGGGGGTGAATGAAAAACTGTTTTTT.